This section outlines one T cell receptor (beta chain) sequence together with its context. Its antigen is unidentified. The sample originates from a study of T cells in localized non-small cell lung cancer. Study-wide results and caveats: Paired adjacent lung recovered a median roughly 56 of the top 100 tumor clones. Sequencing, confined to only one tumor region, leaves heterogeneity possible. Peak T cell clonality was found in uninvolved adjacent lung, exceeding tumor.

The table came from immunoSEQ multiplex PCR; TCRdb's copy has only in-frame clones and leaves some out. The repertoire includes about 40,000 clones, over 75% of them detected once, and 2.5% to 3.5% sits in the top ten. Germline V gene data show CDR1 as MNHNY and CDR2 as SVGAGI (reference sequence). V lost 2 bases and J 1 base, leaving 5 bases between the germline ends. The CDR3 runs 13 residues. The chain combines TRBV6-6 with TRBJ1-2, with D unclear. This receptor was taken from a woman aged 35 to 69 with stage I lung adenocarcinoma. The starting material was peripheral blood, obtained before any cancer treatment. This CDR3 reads CASSYLGNYGYTF. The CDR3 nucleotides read TGTGCCAGCAGTTACCTTGGTAACTATGGCTACACCTTC.